This T cell receptor beta chain was identified in a study of T cell responses to AZD1222 COVID-19 vaccine. Method: immunoSEQ multiplex PCR; TCRdb's copy keeps in-frame clones and lacks some. This table holds approximately 140,000 clones, 90% to 95% found once. The germline V gene has CDR1 LGHNA and CDR2 YNFKEQ. V gave up 0 bases and J gave up 2 bases, with 11 bases separating them. The CDR3 is made up of 15 amino acids. Sequenced here: peripheral blood, sampled on day 0 of MenACWY control vaccination. The chain recombines TRBV4-2 with TRBJ2-7; the D gene could be TRBD1 or TRBD2 (5 bases each). The sequence was collected from an adult in good health. The DNA for the CDR3 is TGTGCCAGCAGCCAAGACCGGGACGGTACCTACGAGCAGTACTTC. Translating gives CASSQDRDGTYEQYF.